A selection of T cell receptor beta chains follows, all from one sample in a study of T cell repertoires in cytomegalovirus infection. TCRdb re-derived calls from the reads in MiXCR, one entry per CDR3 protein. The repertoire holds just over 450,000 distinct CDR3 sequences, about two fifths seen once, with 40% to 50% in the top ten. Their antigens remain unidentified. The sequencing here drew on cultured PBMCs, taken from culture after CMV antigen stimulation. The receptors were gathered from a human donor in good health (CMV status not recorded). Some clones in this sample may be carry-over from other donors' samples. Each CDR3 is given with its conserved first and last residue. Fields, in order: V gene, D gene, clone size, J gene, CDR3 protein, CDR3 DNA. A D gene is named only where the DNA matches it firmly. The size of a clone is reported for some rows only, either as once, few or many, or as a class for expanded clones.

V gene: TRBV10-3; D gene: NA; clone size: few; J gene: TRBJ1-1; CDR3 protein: CAISAGTAMNTEAFF; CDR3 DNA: TGTGCCATCAGCGCTGGGACCGCAATGAACACTGAAGCTTTCTTT
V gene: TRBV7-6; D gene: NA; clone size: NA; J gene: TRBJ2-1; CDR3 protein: CASSLESASLYNEKFF; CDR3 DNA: TGTGCCAGCAGCTTAGAATCGGCTAGCCTCTACAATGAGAAGTTCTTC
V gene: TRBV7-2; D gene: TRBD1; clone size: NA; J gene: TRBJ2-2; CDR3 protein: CASSWDRGATGELFF; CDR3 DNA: TGTGCCAGCAGCTGGGACAGGGGAGCCACCGGGGAGCTGTTTTTT
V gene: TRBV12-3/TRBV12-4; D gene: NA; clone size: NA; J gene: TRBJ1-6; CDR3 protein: CASSLGPGLDSPLHF; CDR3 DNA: TGTGCCAGCAGCCTCGGTCCGGGGCTAGATTCACCCCTCCACTTT
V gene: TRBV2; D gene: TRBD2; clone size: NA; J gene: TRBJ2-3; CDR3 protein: CASRPRTSRLGTQYF; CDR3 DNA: TGTGCCAGCAGACCCCGGACTAGCCGCCTAGGAACGCAGTATTTT
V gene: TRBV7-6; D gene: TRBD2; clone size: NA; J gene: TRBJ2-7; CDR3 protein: CASSASPSGIGYEQYF; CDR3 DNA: TGTGCCAGCAGCGCGAGCCCTAGCGGAATCGGGTACGAGCAGTACTTC
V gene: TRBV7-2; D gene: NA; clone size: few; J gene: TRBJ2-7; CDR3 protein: CASSLPGRNEQYF; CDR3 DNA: TGTGCCAGCAGCTTACCAGGACGCAACGAGCAGTACTTC
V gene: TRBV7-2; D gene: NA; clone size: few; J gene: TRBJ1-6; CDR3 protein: CASSKSSYNSPLHF; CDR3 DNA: TGTGCCAGCAGTAAGAGCTCCTATAATTCACCCCTCCACTTT
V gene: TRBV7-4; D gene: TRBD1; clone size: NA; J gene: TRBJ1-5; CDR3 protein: CASSLLQGGDQPQHF; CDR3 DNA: TGTGCCAGCAGCCTACTCCAGGGGGGTGATCAGCCCCAGCATTTT
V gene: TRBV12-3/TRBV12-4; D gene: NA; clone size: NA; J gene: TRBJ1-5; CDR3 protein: CASSAWGQGQPQHF; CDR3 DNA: TGTGCCAGCAGTGCGTGGGGGCAGGGTCAGCCCCAGCATTTT
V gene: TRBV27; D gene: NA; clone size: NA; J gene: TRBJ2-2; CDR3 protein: CASGRRQDYTGELFF; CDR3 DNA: TGTGCCAGCGGACGAAGACAGGATTACACCGGGGAGCTGTTTTTT
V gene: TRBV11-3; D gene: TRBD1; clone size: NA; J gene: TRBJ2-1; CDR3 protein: CASSLETGIFDEQFF; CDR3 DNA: TGTGCCAGCAGCTTAGAGACAGGGATTTTTGATGAGCAGTTCTTC
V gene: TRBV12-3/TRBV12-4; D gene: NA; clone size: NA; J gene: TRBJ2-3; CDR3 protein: CASSQKTPTDTQYF; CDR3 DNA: TGTGCCAGCAGTCAAAAGACTCCCACAGATACGCAGTATTTT
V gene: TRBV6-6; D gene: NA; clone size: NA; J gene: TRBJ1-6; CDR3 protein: CASSYAGGGSPLHF; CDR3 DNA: TGTGCCAGCAGTTACGCCGGGGGGGGTTCACCCCTCCACTTT
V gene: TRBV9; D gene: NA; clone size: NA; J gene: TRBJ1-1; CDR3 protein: CASSALTQAFF; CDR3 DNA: TGTGCCAGCAGCGCCCTAACACAAGCTTTCTTT
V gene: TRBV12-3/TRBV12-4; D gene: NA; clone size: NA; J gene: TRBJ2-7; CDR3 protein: CASSFWGRVDEQYF; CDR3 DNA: TGTGCCAGCAGTTTTTGGGGAAGGGTAGACGAGCAGTACTTC
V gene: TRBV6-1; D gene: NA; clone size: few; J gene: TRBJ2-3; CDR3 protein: CASSEWWHTDTQYF; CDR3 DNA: TGTGCCAGCAGTGAATGGTGGCACACAGATACGCAGTATTTT
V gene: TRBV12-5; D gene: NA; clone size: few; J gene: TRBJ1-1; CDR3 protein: CASGLVRGPATEAFF; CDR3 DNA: TGTGCTAGTGGTTTGGTTCGGGGCCCTGCCACTGAAGCTTTCTTT
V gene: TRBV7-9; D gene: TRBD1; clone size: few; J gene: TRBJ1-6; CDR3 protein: CASSLRRTGHSPLHF; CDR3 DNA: TGTGCCAGCAGCTTACGAAGGACAGGGCATTCACCCCTCCACTTT
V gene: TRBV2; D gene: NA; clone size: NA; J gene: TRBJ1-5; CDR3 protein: CASSTRGAQPQHF; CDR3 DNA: TGTGCCAGCAGTACTAGGGGTGCCCAGCCCCAGCATTTT
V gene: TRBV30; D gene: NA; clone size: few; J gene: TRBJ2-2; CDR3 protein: CAWGALRAVNTGELFF; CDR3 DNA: TGTGCCTGGGGGGCATTGAGGGCGGTGAACACCGGGGAGCTGTTTTTT
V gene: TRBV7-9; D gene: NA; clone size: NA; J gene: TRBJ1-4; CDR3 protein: CASSLLGFATNEKLFF; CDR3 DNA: TGTGCCAGCAGCTTATTGGGTTTCGCAACTAATGAAAAACTGTTTTTT
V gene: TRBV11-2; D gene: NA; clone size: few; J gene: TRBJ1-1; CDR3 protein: CASRSQENTEAFF; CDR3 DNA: TGTGCCAGCAGGAGCCAGGAAAACACTGAAGCTTTCTTT
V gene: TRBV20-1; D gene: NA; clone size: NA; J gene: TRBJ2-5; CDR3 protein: CSARPTSRGETQYF; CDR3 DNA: TGCAGTGCTCGTCCGACAAGTAGAGGGGAGACCCAGTACTTC
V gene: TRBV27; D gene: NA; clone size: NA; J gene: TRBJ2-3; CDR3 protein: CASSNISPGGSTDTQYF; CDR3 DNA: TGTGCCAGCAGTAATATATCCCCGGGCGGGAGCACAGATACGCAGTATTTT
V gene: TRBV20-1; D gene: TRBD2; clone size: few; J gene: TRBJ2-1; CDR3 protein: CSPRREGYNEQFF; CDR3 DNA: TGCAGCCCCCGGCGGGAGGGGTACAATGAGCAGTTCTTC
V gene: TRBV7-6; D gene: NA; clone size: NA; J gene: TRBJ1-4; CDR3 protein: CASSLEAAEKLFF; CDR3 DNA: TGTGCCAGCAGCTTGGAGGCTGCCGAAAAACTGTTTTTT
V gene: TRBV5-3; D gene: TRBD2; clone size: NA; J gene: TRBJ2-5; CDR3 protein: CASSRGRGEETQYF; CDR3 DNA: TGTGCCAGCAGCCGTGGGCGGGGGGAAGAGACCCAGTACTTC
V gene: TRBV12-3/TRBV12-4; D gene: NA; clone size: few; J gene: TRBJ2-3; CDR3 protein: CASSPEGLVTDTQYF; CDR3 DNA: TGTGCCAGCAGCCCCGAGGGCCTCGTCACAGATACGCAGTATTTT
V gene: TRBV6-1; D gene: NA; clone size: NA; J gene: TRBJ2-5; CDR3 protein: CASSETLGETQYF; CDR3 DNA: TGTGCCAGCAGTGAAACTTTAGGGGAGACCCAGTACTTC
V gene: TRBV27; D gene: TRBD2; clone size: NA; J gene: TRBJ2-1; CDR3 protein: CASSMLAGVNEQFF; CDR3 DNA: TGTGCCAGCAGTATGCTAGCGGGAGTAAATGAGCAGTTCTTC
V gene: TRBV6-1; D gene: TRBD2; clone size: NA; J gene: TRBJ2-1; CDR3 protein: CASSDADRTSGPSSYNEQFF; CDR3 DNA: TGTGCCAGCAGTGACGCTGACCGGACTAGCGGGCCGAGCTCCTACAATGAGCAGTTCTTC
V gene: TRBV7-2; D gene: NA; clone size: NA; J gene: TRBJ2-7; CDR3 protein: CASSLVVLYEQYF; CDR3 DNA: TGTGCCAGCAGCTTAGTAGTCTTGTACGAGCAGTACTTC
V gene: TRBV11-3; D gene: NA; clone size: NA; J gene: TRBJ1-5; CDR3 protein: CASSSSIRGSDQPQHF; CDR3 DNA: TGTGCCAGCAGTTCCAGTATCCGGGGTTCCGATCAGCCCCAGCATTTT
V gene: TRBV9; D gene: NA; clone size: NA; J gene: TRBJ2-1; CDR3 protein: CASSVEGDPYNEQFF; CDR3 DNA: TGTGCCAGCAGCGTAGAAGGGGACCCCTACAATGAGCAGTTCTTC
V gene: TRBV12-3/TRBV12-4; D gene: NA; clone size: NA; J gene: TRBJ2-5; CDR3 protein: CASGQTYQETQYF; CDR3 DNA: TGTGCCAGCGGACAGACGTACCAAGAGACCCAGTACTTC
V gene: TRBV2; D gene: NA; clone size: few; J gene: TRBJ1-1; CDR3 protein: CASKKDAMNTEAFF; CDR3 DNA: TGTGCCAGCAAAAAAGACGCCATGAACACTGAAGCTTTCTTT
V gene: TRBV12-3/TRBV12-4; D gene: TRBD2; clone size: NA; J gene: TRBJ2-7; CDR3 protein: CASSPSTGGSYEQYF; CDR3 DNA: TGTGCCAGCAGTCCCTCAACGGGGGGGTCCTACGAGCAGTACTTC
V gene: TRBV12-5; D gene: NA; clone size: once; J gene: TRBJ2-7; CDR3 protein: CASGLLRDIVYEQYF; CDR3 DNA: TGTGCTAGTGGTTTACTCCGGGACATCGTCTACGAGCAGTACTTC
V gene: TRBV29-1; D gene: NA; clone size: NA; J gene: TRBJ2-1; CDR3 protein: CSVSGLDGYDEQFF; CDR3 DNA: TGCAGCGTCTCAGGGCTAGATGGGTACGATGAGCAGTTCTTC
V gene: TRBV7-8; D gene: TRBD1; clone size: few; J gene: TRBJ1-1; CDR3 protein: CASSLEGTGTIEAFF; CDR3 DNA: TGTGCCAGCAGCTTAGAGGGGACAGGGACCATTGAAGCTTTCTTT
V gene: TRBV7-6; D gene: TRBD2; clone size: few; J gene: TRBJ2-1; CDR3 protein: CASSPRSGRSSYNEQFF; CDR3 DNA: TGTGCCAGCAGCCCTCGTAGCGGGAGGAGCTCCTACAATGAGCAGTTCTTC
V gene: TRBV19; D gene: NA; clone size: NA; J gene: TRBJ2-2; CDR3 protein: CASSIDWGTGELFF; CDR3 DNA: TGTGCCAGTAGTATAGATTGGGGGACCGGGGAGCTGTTTTTT
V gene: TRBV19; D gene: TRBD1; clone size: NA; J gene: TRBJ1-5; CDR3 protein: CASSIGDRAVYSNQPQHF; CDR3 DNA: TGTGCCAGTAGTATAGGGGACAGGGCGGTTTATAGCAATCAGCCCCAGCATTTT
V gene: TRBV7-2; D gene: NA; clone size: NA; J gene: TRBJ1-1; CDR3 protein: CASNPVDRGTEAFF; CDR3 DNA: TGTGCCAGCAACCCAGTTGACAGAGGGACTGAAGCTTTCTTT
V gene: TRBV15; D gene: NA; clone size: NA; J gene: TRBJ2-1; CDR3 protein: CATSSARASAPSYNEQFF; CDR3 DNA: TGTGCCACCAGCAGCGCCAGAGCTAGCGCCCCATCCTACAATGAGCAGTTCTTC
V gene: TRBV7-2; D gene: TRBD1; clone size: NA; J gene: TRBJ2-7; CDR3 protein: CASSLVGTGEGWQYF; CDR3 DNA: TGTGCCAGCAGCTTAGTGGGGACAGGCGAAGGATGGCAGTACTTC
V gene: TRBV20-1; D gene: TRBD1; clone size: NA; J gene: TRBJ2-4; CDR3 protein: CSARERGTGANRAKNIQYF; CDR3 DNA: TGCAGTGCTAGAGAGAGGGGGACAGGGGCTAATCGGGCCAAAAACATTCAGTACTTC
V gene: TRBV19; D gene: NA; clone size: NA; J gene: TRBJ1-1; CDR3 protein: CASSIRPGTVNTEAFF; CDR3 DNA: TGTGCCAGTAGTATTCGGCCTGGGACGGTGAACACTGAAGCTTTCTTT
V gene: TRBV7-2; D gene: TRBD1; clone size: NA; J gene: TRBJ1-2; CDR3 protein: CASSFRPGTGGSYGYTF; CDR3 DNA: TGTGCCAGCAGCTTTAGGCCCGGGACAGGGGGCAGCTATGGCTACACCTTC